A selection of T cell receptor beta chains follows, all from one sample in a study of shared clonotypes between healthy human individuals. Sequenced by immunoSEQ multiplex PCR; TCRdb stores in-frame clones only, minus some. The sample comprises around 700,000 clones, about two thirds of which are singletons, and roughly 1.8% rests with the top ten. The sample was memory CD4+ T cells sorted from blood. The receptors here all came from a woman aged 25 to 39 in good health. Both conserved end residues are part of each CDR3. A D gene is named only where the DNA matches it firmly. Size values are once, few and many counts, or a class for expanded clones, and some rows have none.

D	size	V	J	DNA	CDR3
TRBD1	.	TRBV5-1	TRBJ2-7	TGCGCCAGCAGCGACGTACGGACAGGCGAGCAGTACTTC	CASSDVRTGEQYF
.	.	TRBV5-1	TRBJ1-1	TGCGCCAGCACGGGAAACACTGAAGCTTTCTTT	CASTGNTEAFF
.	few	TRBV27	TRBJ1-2	TGTGCCAGCAGTTTAAGGGTGATGGGGGCATACTATGGCTACACCTTC	CASSLRVMGAYYGYTF
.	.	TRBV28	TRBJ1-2	TGTGCCAGCAGTTTAGTGGGGGGGCAAAACTATGGCTACACCTTC	CASSLVGGQNYGYTF
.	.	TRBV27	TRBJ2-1	TGTGCCACCAAGAGGAGCTCCTACAATGAGCAGTTCTTC	CATKRSSYNEQFF
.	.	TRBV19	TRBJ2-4	TGTGCCAGTCAAAGCAGGACAAACATTCAGTACTTC	CASQSRTNIQYF
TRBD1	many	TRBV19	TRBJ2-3	TGTGCCAGTAGGGCCCGGGACAGGAGCACAGATACGCAGTATTTT	CASRARDRSTDTQYF
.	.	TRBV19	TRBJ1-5	TGTGCCAGTAGTTCCCGGGTAGGTAGCAATCAGCCCCAGCATTTT	CASSSRVGSNQPQHF
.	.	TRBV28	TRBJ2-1	TGTGCCAGCAGTTACAGTGGCTCCTACAATGAGCAGTTCTTC	CASSYSGSYNEQFF
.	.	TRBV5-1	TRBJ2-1	TGCGCCAGCAGCTTGGTTAGTAATCTGGGTGAGCAGTTCTTC	CASSLVSNLGEQFF
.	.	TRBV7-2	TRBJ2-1	TGTGCCAGCAGCTTAGTAGCGAGTAATGAGCAGTTCTTC	CASSLVASNEQFF
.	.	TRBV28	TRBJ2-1	TGTGCCAGCAGTTTAGAGGGGCCCTACAATGAGCAGTTCTTC	CASSLEGPYNEQFF
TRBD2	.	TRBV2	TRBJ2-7	TGTGCCAGCGCGGCGGGAGGGAGCTACGAGCAGTACTTC	CASAAGGSYEQYF
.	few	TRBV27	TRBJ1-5	TGTGCCAGCAGTTTAGGGGGGGAGTGGGGTCAGCCCCAGCATTTT	CASSLGGEWGQPQHF
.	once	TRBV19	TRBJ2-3	TGTGCCAGTAGTATAGACGGAGGGGGAACAGATACGCAGTATTTT	CASSIDGGGTDTQYF
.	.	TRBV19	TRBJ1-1	TGTGCCAGTACCCTGAACTCGGGGAATTGGGGCACTGAAGCTTTCTTT	CASTLNSGNWGTEAFF
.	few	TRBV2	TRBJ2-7	TGTGCCAGCAGTACCGGGACATTATCCTACGAGCAGTACTTC	CASSTGTLSYEQYF
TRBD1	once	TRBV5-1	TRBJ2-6	TGCGCCAGCAGCCCGACAGGGTACGGGGCCAACGTCCTGACTTTC	CASSPTGYGANVLTF
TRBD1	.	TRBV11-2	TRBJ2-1	TGTGCCAGCAGCTTACTTACAGGGGGCAATCCCAATGAGCAGTTCTTC	CASSLLTGGNPNEQFF
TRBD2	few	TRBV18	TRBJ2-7	TGTGCCAGCTCAACCTCCGGGACTAGCGCCTCCTACGAGCAGTACTTC	CASSTSGTSASYEQYF
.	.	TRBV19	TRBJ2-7	TGTGCTAGAGTTGAGGTTGGGACACCCCCTAACGAGCAGTACTTC	CARVEVGTPPNEQYF
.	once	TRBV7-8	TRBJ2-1	TGTGCCAGCAGCTTAGAGGGTTCACTGGGCTCCTACAATGAGCAGTTCTTC	CASSLEGSLGSYNEQFF
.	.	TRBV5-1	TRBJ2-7	TGCGCCAGCAGCTGGGAAGGGAGCCACGAGCAGTACTTC	CASSWEGSHEQYF
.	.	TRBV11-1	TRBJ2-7	TGTGCCAGCAGCTTAGCACAGCTTCCTGGCGAGCAGTACTTC	CASSLAQLPGEQYF
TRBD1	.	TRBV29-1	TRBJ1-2	TGCAGCCTGGGACAGGACTATGGCTACACCTTC	CSLGQDYGYTF
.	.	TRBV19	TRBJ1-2	TGTGCCAGTAGTAAATTCGTGGACTTGGAGGGCTACACCTTC	CASSKFVDLEGYTF
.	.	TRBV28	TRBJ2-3	TGTGCCAGCACCAGAGGGAATACGCAGTATTTT	CASTRGNTQYF
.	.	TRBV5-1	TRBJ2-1	TGCGCCAGCAGCCTTTTCGGCGAGTACAATGAGCAGTTCTTC	CASSLFGEYNEQFF
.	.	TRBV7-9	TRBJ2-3	TGTGCCAGCAGCTTAGCGCTAGCCTTCACAGATACGCAGTATTTT	CASSLALAFTDTQYF
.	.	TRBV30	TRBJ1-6	TGTGCCTGGAGTTCGACCGTGGATTCACCCCTCCACTTT	CAWSSTVDSPLHF
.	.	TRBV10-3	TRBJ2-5	TGTGCCACCACAGATTTGGAGACCCAGTACTTC	CATTDLETQYF
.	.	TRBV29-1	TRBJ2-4	TGCAGCGTCGAAGGGGGAAACATTCAGTACTTC	CSVEGGNIQYF
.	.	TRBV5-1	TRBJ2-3	TGCGCCAGCAGCTTGGGAACCTGGGGCACAGATACGCAGTATTTT	CASSLGTWGTDTQYF
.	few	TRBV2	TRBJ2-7	TGTGCCAGCAATGGCAGGGTATCTTTTGACGAGCAGTACTTC	CASNGRVSFDEQYF
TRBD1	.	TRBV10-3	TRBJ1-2	TGTGCCATCAGTCCCCAGGGGGTCTATGGCTACACCTTC	CAISPQGVYGYTF
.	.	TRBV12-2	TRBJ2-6	TGTGCAAGTCGCTTATTCCCAAGGAAAGATACATTCTCTGGGGCCAACGTCCTGACTTTC	CASRLFPRKDTFSGANVLTF
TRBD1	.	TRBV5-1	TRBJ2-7	TGCGCCAGCGTCCTTACAGGGGTAGGGTCCTACGAGCAGTACTTC	CASVLTGVGSYEQYF
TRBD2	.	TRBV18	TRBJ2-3	TGTGCCAGCTCACCAACGGGAGGTCGAGATACGCAGTATTTT	CASSPTGGRDTQYF
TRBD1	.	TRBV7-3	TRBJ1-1	TGTGCCAGCAGCTTAAGACAGGGTGACACTGAAGCTTTCTTT	CASSLRQGDTEAFF
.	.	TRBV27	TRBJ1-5	TGTGCCAGCAGTCCCCTGCAAGGGAATCAGCCCCAGCATTTT	CASSPLQGNQPQHF
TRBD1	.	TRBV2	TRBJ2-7	TGTGCCAGCAGTACGCAGGGGGCCCCTGGGTACGAGCAGTACTTC	CASSTQGAPGYEQYF
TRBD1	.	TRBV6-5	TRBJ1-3	TGTGCCAGCAGTTACTCCGATGGACAGGGGGGAAACACCATATATTTT	CASSYSDGQGGNTIYF
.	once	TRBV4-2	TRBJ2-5	TGTGCCAGCAGCCAATCCGATAGCGATCGGGAGACCCAGTACTTC	CASSQSDSDRETQYF
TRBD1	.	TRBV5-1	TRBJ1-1	TGCGCCAGCAGCGGAGACAGGGTAGGTGAAGCTTTCTTT	CASSGDRVGEAFF